These 16 T cell receptor beta chains were all obtained from the same sample, sequenced in a study of blood T cell repertoires in COVID-19. The assay was immunoSEQ multiplex PCR, and TCRdb's table has in-frame clones only and misses some. Of about 270,000 clones in the sample, less than 95% were seen once. The sequenced sample was PBMCs or T cells enriched from blood (not recorded which). The receptors stem from a man aged 35 to 55 who had been exposed to COVID-19.

The chain combines TRBV6-5 with TRBJ2-5, with D perhaps matching TRBD2 (6 bases). The CDR3 is 13 amino acids. Between the trimmed V and J ends, which lost 6 bases and 3 bases, there was a span of 11 bases. Per germline, CDR1 MNHEY and CDR2 SVGAGI. The DNA of the CDR3 is TGTGCCAGCAGAGCGTCGGGGGAAGAGACCCAGTACTTC. This encodes CASRASGEETQYF.

The V call is TRBV5-5, the J call TRBJ1-6; maybe TRBD1 (5 bases). Between the trimmed V and J ends, which lost 0 bases and 4 bases, there was a span of 11 bases. CDR1 and CDR2 (germline): SGHKS, YYEKEE (reference sequence). This CDR3 contains 16 residues. CDR3 region: CASSLAMTEYNSPLHF. The DNA of the CDR3 is TGTGCCAGCAGCTTGGCCATGACAGAGTATAATTCACCCCTCCACTTT.

This clone came up once. The chain is built from TRBV19 and TRBJ2-6; no clear D. V lost 5 bases, J lost 1 base, and 3 bases lay in between. Looked up from germline, CDR1 is LNHDA and CDR2 is SQIVND (reference sequence). This CDR3 spans 13 amino acids. Here the CDR3 DNA reads TGTGCCAGTAGTCAATCTGGGGCCAACGTCCTGACTTTC. Residues: CASSQSGANVLTF.

The chain recombines TRBV5-6 with TRBJ2-3; TRBD1 matches at 7 bases. The CDR3 sequence is 14 residues long. Germline V gene lookup returns CDR1 SGHDT and CDR2 YYEEEE. J gave up 4 bases and V 4 bases, and 6 bases lay outside the gene matches. CDR3 loop: CASSAGGESDTQYF. The CDR3 DNA follows: TGTGCCAGCAGCGCAGGGGGTGAATCAGATACGCAGTATTTT.

CDR3 nucleotides: TGTGCCAGTAGTGCGTTCCGGGTCACCGACTACAATGAGCAGTTCTTC. This translates into CASSAFRVTDYNEQFF. V usage is TRBV19 and J usage is TRBJ2-1; unclear D gene. The V end was cut by 5 bases, the J end by 3 bases, with 17 bases between. The CDR3 is 16 amino acids. Per the germline V gene, CDR1 is LNHDA and CDR2 is SQIVND (reference sequence).

V usage is TRBV29-1 and J usage is TRBJ1-2; D gene uncertain. This CDR3 has 13 amino acids. Trimming took off 7 bases at V and 1 base at J, with 13 bases between the two ends. Germline V CDR1 and CDR2: SQVTM, ANQGSEA. The CDR3 region is CSARPPDNYGYTF. The CDR3 DNA reads TGCAGCGCCAGGCCGCCCGATAACTATGGCTACACCTTC.

CDR3 amino acids: CASSQGWTGAPEAFF. The DNA of the CDR3 is TGCGCCAGCAGCCAAGGTTGGACAGGGGCTCCTGAAGCTTTCTTT. The chain couples TRBV4-1 to TRBJ1-1; 9 nucleotides agree with TRBD1. CDR3 length equals 15 residues. Losses at the gene ends were 1 base for V and 6 bases for J; bases not matched to a gene: 6. Germline V gene data show CDR1 as MGHRA and CDR2 as YSYEKL.

The chain joins TRBV6-6 to TRBJ2-7; the match to TRBD2 covers 9 bases. CDR1 and CDR2 from the germline V gene are MNHNY and SVGAGI (reference sequence). The CDR3 runs 15 residues. The junction had 7 bases not matched to a gene; V was cut back by 2 bases and J by 5 bases. The CDR3 DNA reads as TGTGCCAGCAGTTACGTGTTAGCGGGAGCTAACGAGCAGTACTTC. This encodes CASSYVLAGANEQYF.

The rearrangement uses TRBV2 and TRBJ2-7; the D is unclear. Germline-derived CDR1 and CDR2 are SNHLY and FYNNEI. This CDR3 has 12 amino acids. V dropped 5 bases and J dropped 5 bases, with 10 bases sitting between them. The chain's CDR3 is CASSQVSDEQYF. CDR3 coding DNA: TGTGCCAGCAGTCAGGTTTCCGACGAGCAGTACTTC.

This rearrangement joins TRBV27 to TRBJ2-3, with 7 bases aligning to TRBD1. The V segment lost 0 bases and the J segment 3 bases; nucleotides outside the gene matches: 3. The CDR3 contains 15 residues. Germline V gene data show CDR1 as MNHEY and CDR2 as SMNVEV (reference sequence). CDR3 protein: CASSLSWTGTDTQYF. In nucleotides, the CDR3 is TGTGCCAGCAGTTTATCGTGGACAGGAACAGATACGCAGTATTTT.

The chain carries TRBV15 and TRBJ2-7, with D perhaps TRBD2 (5 bases). Trimming cost V 1 base and J 2 bases, with 15 bases left between them. The germline CDR1 and CDR2 sequences are LNHNV and YYDKDF (reference sequence). The CDR3 is made up of 16 amino acids. CDR3 nucleotide sequence: TGTGCCACCAGCAGAGGAGGGTGGGTAGCCCCCTACGAGCAGTACTTC. Translated, it gives CATSRGGWVAPYEQYF. The full variable domain, its missing parts supplied by reference TRBV15 and TRBJ2-7, is DAMVIQNPRYQVTQFGKPVTLSCSQTLNHNVMYWYQQKSSQAPKLLFHYYDKDFNNEADTPDNFQSRRPNTSFCFLDIRSPGLGDTAMYLCATSRGGWVAPYEQYFGPGTRLTVT.

A note on this clone: The same CDR3 is also encoded by other DNA sequences in this sample. CDR3 loop: CASSLSLNTEAFF. As DNA, the CDR3 is TGTGCCAGTAGTTTGTCCCTAAACACTGAAGCTTTCTTT. The chain carries TRBV19 and TRBJ1-1; D is unclear. The CDR3 runs 13 residues. Germline lookup yields CDR1 LNHDA and CDR2 SQIVND (reference sequence). The V end lost 5 bases, the J end lost 2 bases, and 9 bases lay between the germline ends.

The chain has TRBV7-3 and TRBJ2-7, with D maybe TRBD1 (5 bases). V lost 4 bases and J lost 2, with 6 bases in between. The germline gives CDR1 SGHTA, CDR2 FQGTGA. The CDR3 loop spans 12 amino acids. The CDR3 here is CASSSTAYEQYF. The CDR3 nucleotides read TGTGCCAGCAGCTCGACAGCCTACGAGCAGTACTTC.

This chain links TRBV5-1 with TRBJ2-2; D remains ambiguous. V was cut by 1 base and J by 0 bases, with 4 bases left in between. Germline CDR1 reads SGHRS; CDR2 reads YFSETQ. The CDR3 spans 14 residues. Written as DNA, the CDR3 is TGCGCCAGCAGCTTGCGGTCGAACACCGGGGAGCTGTTTTTT. Its protein is CASSLRSNTGELFF.

The chain uses TRBV12-3 or TRBV12-4 and TRBJ2-7; no definite D call. The V gene lost 3 bases and the J gene lost 6 bases, with 9 bases spanning the gap. The CDR3 extends over 12 amino acids. CDR3 amino acids: CASSLSGFEQYF. The DNA for the CDR3 is TGTGCCAGCAGTTTGAGTGGTTTCGAGCAGTACTTC.

For this clone: The sample has other DNA sequences that encode this CDR3 too. This sequence joins TRBV28 and TRBJ2-7; unclear D gene. This CDR3 comprises 12 residues. Germline-derived CDR1 and CDR2 are MDHEN and SYDVKM. Trimming shortened V by 8 bases and J by 2 bases, and 10 bases separated the two germline ends. The CDR3 region is CASSSPAYEQYF. The CDR3 DNA reads as TGTGCCAGCTCCTCCCCTGCCTACGAGCAGTACTTC.